The clone carrying this T cell receptor beta chain appeared many times. Its antigen is undetermined. The time point here: newly diagnosed GD, antithyroid drugs for less than 3 months. The TCR library was prepared using RNA isolated from PBMCs. This sample stems from a study of regulatory T cells in long-lasting Graves disease. Findings and caveats of the study: New patients shared around 920 public clonotypes, fewer than the 2,500 to 3,500 shared by persistent patients.

Germline CDR1 is MNHEY and CDR2 is SMNVEV (reference sequence). The CDR3 extends over 16 amino acids. V lost 7 bases to trimming and J lost 2 bases, with 17 bases between them. Building of the TCR beta libraries involved iRepertoire HTBI primers and Arm-PCR of CDR3 regions. MiXCR, run by TCRdb on the multiplex PCR reads, gives a single entry per CDR3 protein. This sample has about 460,000 distinct CDR3 sequences, with around 13% found just once. The data also belong to a second study, concerning T cells in Graves' hyperthyroidism and ophthalmopathy.

The J gene is TRBJ2-2, the V gene TRBV27, with D perhaps TRBD2 (6 bases). Sequencing was performed on peripheral blood mononuclear cells (PBMCs), taken at new diagnosis, from a patient treated with antithyroid drugs. This clonotype originated in a woman in her 50s with Graves disease. CDR3 bases: TGTGCCAGCAACAGAGGGGTGGGAGGAAACACCGGGGAGCTGTTTTTT. Its translation: CASNRGVGGNTGELFF.